Listed here are 8 T cell receptor beta chains from one sample, sequenced in a study of blood T cell repertoires in COVID-19. Data came from immunoSEQ multiplex PCR; TCRdb stores just in-frame clones and leaves some out. This repertoire shows a few hundred thousand clones, approximately 90% found once; its top ten account for roughly 2.4%. Sequencing was performed on PBMCs or T cells enriched from blood (not recorded which). The receptor source for this set is a woman in her 40s with acute COVID-19.

This chain uses TRBV6-5 with TRBJ1-2, with a weak D call TRBD1 (6 bases). This CDR3 contains 16 residues. V lost 2 bases and J 0 bases, leaving 13 bases between the germline ends. CDR1 MNHEY and CDR2 SVGAGI come from the germline V gene. CDR3: CASSYGQGTTNYGYTF. The CDR3 nucleotides read TGTGCCAGCAGTTACGGGCAGGGGACTACTAACTATGGCTACACCTTC.

In this sample, this clone turned up once. The rearrangement uses TRBV21-1 and TRBJ1-3; the D call TRBD1 from the table was never checked on the DNA. TRBV21-1 is a pseudogene locus. The CDR3 totals 19 residues. The CDR3 nucleotides read TGTGCCAGCAGCATTGGGACAGATCGCCCGCTCCCTTCTGGAAACACCATATATTTT. It translates to CASSIGTDRPLPSGNTIYF.

V gene TRBV10-3 combines with J gene TRBJ1-1, with D possibly matching TRBD1 (6 bases). Germline CDR1 is ENHRY and CDR2 is SYGVKD. The CDR3 length is 12 residues. The V end was cut by 6 bases, the J end by 4 bases, with 9 bases between. In nucleotides, the CDR3 is TGTGCCATCAGGGGGGACACCACTGAAGCTTTCTTT. This encodes CAIRGDTTEAFF.

V usage is TRBV4-3 and J usage is TRBJ1-6, with D possibly TRBD1 on 5 matching bases. CDR1 is LGHNA and CDR2 is YSLEER in the germline V gene. The ends were cut back, 0 bases at V and 10 bases at J, with 13 bases in the middle. The CDR3 has 15 amino acids. The CDR3 spells CASSQELGAASPLHF. CDR3 sequence (DNA): TGCGCCAGCAGCCAAGAGCTAGGGGCGGCATCACCCCTCCACTTT.

The CDR3 region has the DNA TGTGCCAGCAGTTACTCATCCCAGGGGATAAATGGCTACACCTTC. Translated, it gives CASSYSSQGINGYTF. The gene calls are TRBV6-6 and TRBJ1-2; a possible D gene is TRBD1 (6 bases). This CDR3 is built from 15 residues. Germline V gives CDR1 MNHNY, CDR2 SVGAGI (reference sequence). The ends were cut back, 0 bases at V and 6 bases at J, with 14 bases in the middle.

The CDR3 protein is CASSIDRAGNSPLHF. The CDR3 DNA sequence: TGTGCCAGTAGTATCGACAGGGCAGGGAATTCACCCCTCCACTTT. The chain recombines TRBV19 with TRBJ1-6; 7 bases are shared with TRBD1. V trimming: 3 bases; J trimming: 7 bases; junction bases outside the gene matches: 6. The CDR3 extends over 15 amino acids. The germline V gene encodes CDR1 LNHDA and CDR2 SQIVND (reference sequence).

The chain uses TRBV5-1 and TRBJ2-6; D is unclear. The germline gives CDR1 SGHRS, CDR2 YFSETQ. This CDR3 contains 15 residues. V lost 3 bases and J lost 0, with 7 bases in between. CDR3 sequence: CASSSGPSGANVLTF. The DNA of the CDR3 is TGCGCCAGCAGCTCTGGGCCCTCTGGGGCCAACGTCCTGACTTTC.

The chain uses TRBV7-2 and TRBJ1-1; D uncertain. Trimming removed 2 bases from V and 5 bases from J, with 15 bases in between. From germline, CDR1 is SGHTA and CDR2 FQGNSA. This CDR3 is built from 15 residues. CDR3 protein: CASSLKTFGGTEAFF. In DNA form, the CDR3 reads TGTGCCAGCAGCTTAAAAACATTTGGAGGGACTGAAGCTTTCTTT.